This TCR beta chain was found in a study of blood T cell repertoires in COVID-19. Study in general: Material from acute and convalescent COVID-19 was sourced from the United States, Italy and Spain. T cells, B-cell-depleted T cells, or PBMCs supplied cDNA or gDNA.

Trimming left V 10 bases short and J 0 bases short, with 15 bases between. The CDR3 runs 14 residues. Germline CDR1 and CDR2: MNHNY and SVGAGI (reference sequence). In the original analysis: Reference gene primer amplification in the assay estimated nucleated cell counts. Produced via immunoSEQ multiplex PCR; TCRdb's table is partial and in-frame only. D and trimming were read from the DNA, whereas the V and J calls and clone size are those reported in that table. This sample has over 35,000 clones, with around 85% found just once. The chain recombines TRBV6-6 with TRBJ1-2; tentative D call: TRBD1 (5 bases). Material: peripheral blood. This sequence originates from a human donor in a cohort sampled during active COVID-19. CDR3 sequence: CATFPQGPNYGYTF. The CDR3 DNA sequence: TGTGCCACTTTTCCTCAGGGTCCTAACTATGGCTACACCTTC.